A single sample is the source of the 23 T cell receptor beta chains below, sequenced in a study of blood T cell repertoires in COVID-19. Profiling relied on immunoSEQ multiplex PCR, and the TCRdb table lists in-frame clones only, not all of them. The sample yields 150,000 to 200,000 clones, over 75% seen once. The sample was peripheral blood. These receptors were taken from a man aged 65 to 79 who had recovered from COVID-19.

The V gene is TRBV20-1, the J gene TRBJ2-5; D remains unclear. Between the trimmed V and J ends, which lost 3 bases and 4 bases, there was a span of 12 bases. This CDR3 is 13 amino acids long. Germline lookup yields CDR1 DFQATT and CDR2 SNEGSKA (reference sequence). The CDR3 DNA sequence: TGCAGTGCTAGTTTGGAGCCTATAGAGACCCAGTACTTC. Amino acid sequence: CSASLEPIETQYF.

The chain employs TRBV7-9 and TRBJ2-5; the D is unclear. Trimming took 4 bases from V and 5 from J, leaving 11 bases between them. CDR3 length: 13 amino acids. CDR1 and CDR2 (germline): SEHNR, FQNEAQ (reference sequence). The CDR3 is CASSSSLRETQYF. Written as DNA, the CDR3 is TGTGCCAGCAGCTCGAGCCTTCGTGAGACCCAGTACTTC.

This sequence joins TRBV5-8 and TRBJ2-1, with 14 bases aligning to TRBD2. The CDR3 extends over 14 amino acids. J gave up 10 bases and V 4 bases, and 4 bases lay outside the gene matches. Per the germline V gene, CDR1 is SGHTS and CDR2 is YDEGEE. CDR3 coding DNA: TGTGCCAGCAGCCGCCGGACTAGCGGGGGGGAGCAGTTCTTC. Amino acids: CASSRRTSGGEQFF.

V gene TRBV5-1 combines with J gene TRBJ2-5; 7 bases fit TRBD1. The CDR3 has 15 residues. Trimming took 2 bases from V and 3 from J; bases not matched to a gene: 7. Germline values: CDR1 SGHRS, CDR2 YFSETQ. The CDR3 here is CASSFAGTAKETQYF. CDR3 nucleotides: TGCGCCAGCAGCTTCGCCGGGACAGCAAAAGAGACCCAGTACTTC.

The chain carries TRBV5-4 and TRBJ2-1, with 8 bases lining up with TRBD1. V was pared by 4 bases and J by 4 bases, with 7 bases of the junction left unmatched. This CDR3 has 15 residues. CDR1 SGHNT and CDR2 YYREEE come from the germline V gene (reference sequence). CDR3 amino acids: CASSTGQEIYNEQFF. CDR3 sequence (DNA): TGTGCCAGCAGCACGGGACAGGAGATTTACAATGAGCAGTTCTTC.

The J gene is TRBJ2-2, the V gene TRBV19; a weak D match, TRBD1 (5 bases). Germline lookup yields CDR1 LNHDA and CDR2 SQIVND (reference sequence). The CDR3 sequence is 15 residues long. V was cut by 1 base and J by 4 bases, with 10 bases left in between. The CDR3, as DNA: TGTGCCAGTAGTATAGGGGTCAGGGCCACCGGGGAGCTGTTTTTT. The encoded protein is CASSIGVRATGELFF.

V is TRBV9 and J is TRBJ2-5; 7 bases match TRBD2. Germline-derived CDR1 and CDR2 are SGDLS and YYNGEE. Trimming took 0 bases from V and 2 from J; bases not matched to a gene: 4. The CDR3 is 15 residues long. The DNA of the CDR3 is TGTGCCAGCAGCGTAGATCCAGCGGGACAAGAGACCCAGTACTTC. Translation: CASSVDPAGQETQYF. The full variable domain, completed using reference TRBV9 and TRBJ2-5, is DSGVTQTPKHLITATGQRVTLRCSPRSGDLSVYWYQQSLDQGLQFLIQYYNGEERAKGNILERFSAQQFPDLHSELNLSSLELGDSALYFCASSVDPAGQETQYFGPGTRLLVL.

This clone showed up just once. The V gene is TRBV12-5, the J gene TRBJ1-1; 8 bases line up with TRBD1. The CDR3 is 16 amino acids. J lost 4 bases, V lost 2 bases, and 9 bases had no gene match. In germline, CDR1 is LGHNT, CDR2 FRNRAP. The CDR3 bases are TGTGCTAGTGGTTTGTCTCGGACAGGGAGCCCCACTGAAGCTTTCTTT. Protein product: CASGLSRTGSPTEAFF. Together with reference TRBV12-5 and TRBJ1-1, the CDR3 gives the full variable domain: DARVTQTPRHKVTEMGQEVTMRCQPILGHNTVFWYRQTMMQGLELLAYFRNRAPLDDSGMPKDRFSAEMPDATLATLKIQPSEPRDSAVYFCASGLSRTGSPTEAFFGQGTRLTVV.

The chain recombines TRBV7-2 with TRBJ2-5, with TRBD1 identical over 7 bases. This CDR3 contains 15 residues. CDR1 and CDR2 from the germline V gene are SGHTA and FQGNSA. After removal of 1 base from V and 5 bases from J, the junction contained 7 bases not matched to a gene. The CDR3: CASSLGGQTSETQYF. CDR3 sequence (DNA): TGTGCCAGCAGCTTAGGGGGACAGACCTCGGAGACCCAGTACTTC.

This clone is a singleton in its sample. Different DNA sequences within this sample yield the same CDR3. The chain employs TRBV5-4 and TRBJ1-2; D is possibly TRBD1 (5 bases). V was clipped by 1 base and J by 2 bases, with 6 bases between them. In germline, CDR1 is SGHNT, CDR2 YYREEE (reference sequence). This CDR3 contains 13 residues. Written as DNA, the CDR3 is TGTGCCAGCAGCTTGCGGGGGAACTATGGCTACACCTTC. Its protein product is CASSLRGNYGYTF.

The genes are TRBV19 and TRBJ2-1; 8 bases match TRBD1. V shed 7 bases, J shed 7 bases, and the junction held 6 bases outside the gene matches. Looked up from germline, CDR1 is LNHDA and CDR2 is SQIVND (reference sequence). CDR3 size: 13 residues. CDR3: CASNQGARNEQFF. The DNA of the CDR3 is TGTGCCAGTAACCAGGGGGCGCGGAATGAGCAGTTCTTC.

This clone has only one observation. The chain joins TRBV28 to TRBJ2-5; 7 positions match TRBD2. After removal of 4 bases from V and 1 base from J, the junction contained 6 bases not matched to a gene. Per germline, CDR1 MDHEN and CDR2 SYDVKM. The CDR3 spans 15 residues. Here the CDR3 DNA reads TGTGCCAGCAGTTCTAGCGGAGCCACCCAAGAGACCCAGTACTTC. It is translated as CASSSSGATQETQYF.

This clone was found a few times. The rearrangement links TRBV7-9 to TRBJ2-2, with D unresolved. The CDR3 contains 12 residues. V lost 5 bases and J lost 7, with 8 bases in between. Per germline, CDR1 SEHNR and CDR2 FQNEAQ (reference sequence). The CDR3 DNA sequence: TGTGCCAGCAGCATATACTTCGGGGAGCTGTTTTTT. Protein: CASSIYFGELFF.

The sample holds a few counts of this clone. The CDR3 nucleotides are TGTGCCAGCAGCTTATCCTCAGCGGGAGGGGGTCGGAACATTCAGTACTTC. As protein: CASSLSSAGGGRNIQYF. V is TRBV7-2 and J is TRBJ2-4; 10 bases align to TRBD2. V lost 2 bases to trimming and J lost 7 bases; unmatched junction nucleotides: 11. The CDR3 runs 17 residues. Per the germline V gene, CDR1 is SGHTA and CDR2 is FQGNSA.

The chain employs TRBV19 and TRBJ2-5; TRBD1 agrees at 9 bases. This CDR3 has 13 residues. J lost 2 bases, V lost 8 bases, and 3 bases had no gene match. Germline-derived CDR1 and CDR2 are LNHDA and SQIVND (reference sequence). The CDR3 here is CASGTGMQETQYF. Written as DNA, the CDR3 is TGTGCCAGTGGGACAGGGATGCAAGAGACCCAGTACTTC.

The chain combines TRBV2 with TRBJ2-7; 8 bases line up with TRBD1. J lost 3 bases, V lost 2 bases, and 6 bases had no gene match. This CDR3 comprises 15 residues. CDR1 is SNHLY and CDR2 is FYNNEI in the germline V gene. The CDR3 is CASSESTGGVYEQYF. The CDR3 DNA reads TGTGCCAGCAGTGAATCAACAGGGGGAGTCTACGAGCAGTACTTC.

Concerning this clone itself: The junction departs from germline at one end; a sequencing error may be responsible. CDR3 residues: CASSLASGPRFNNGYTF. The DNA of the CDR3 is TGTGCCAGCAGCTTAGCCTCAGGCCCACGGTTTAACAATGGCTACACCTTC. The gene calls are TRBV7-8 and TRBJ1-2; unclear D gene. CDR3 size: 17 residues. Per the germline V gene, CDR1 is SGHVS and CDR2 is FQNEAQ. The entire variable domain, with the rest obtained from reference TRBV7-8 and TRBJ1-2, is as follows: GAGVSQSPRYKVAKRGQDVALRCDPISGHVSLFWYQQALGQGPEFLTYFQNEAQLDKSGLPSDRFFAERPEGSVSTLKIQRTQQEDSAVYLCASSLASGPRFNNGYTFGSGTRLTVV.

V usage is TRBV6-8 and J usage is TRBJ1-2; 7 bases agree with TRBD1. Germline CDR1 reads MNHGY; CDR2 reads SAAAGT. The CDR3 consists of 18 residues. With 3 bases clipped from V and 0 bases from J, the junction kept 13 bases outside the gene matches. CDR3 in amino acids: CASSYQQGPLRPNYGYTF. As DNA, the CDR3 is TGTGCCAGCAGTTATCAACAGGGGCCCCTCAGGCCTAACTATGGCTACACCTTC.

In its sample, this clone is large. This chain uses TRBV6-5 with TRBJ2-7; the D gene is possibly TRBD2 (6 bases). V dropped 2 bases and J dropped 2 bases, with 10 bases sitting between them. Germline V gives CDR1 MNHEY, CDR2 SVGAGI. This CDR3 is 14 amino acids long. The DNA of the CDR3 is TGTGCCAGCAGTTACGGAGGGATTCCCTACGAGCAGTACTTC. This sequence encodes CASSYGGIPYEQYF.

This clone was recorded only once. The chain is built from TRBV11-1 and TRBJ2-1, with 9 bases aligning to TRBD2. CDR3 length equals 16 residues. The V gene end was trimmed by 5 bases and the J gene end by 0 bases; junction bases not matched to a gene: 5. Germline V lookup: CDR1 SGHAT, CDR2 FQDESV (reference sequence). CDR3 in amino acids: CASSTLAGSSYNEQFF. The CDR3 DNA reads TGTGCCAGCAGCACACTAGCGGGCAGCTCCTACAATGAGCAGTTCTTC.

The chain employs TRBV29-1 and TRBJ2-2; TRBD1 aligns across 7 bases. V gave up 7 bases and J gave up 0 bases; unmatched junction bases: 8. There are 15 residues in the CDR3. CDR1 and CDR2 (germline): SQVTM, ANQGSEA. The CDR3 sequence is CSAGNRGANTGELFF. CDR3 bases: TGCAGCGCCGGAAACAGGGGTGCGAACACCGGGGAGCTGTTTTTT.

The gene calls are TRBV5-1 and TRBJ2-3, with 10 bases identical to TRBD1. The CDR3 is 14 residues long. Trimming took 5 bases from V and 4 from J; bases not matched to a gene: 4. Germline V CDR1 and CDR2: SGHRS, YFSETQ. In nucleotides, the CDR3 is TGCGCCAGCAGAGACAGGGGGCGAGCAGATACGCAGTATTTT. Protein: CASRDRGRADTQYF.

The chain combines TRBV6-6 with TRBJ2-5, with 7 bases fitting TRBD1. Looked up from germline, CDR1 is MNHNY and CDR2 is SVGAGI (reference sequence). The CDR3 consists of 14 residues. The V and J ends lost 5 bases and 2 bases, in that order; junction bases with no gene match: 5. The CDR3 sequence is CASSGTGAQETQYF. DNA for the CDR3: TGTGCCAGCAGTGGAACAGGGGCGCAAGAGACCCAGTACTTC.